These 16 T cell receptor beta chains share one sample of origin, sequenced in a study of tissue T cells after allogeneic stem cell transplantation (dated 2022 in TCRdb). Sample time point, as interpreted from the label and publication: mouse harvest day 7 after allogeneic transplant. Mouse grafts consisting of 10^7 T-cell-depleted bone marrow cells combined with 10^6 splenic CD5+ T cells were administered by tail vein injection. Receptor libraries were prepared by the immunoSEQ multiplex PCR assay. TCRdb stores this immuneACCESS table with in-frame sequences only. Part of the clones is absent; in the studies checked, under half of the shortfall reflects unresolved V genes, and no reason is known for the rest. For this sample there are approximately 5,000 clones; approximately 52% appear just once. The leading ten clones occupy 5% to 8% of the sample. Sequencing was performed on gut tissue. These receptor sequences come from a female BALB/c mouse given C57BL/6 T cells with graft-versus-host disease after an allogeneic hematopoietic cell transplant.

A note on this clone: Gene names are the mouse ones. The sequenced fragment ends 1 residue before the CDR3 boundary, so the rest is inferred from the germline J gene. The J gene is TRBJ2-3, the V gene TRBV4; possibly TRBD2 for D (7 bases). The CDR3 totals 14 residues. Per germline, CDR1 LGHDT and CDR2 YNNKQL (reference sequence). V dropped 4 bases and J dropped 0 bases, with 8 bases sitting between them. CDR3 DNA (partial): TGTGCCAGCAGCTGGGGGGCTAGTGCAGAAACGCTGTAT. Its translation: CASSWGASAETLY. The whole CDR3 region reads CASSWGASAETLYF.

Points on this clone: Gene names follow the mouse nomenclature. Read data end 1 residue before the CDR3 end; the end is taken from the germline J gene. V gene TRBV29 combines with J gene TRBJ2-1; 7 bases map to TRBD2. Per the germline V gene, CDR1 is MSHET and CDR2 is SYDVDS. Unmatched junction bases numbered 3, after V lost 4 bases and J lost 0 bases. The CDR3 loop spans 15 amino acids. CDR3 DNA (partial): TGTGCTAGCAGTTGGACTGGCAATAACTATGCTGAGCAGTTC. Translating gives CASSWTGNNYAEQF. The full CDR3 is CASSWTGNNYAEQFF.

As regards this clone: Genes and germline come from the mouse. The CDR3 spells CASSPGHSSYEQYF. The DNA read from the CDR3 is TGTGCCAGCAGTCCGGGACACAGCTCCTATGAACAGTAC. V gene TRBV26 combines with J gene TRBJ2-7; D may be TRBD1 (6 bases). Read sequence stops 1 residue before the CDR3 end, and the germline J gene provides the missing end. The CDR3 extends over 14 amino acids. Germline V gives CDR1 KGHPV, CDR2 FQNQEV (reference sequence). V shed 4 bases and J shed 0 bases, with 10 bases lying between them. The entire variable domain, with the rest obtained from reference TRBV26 and TRBJ2-7, is as follows: NSKVIQTPRYLVKGQGQKAKMRCIPEKGHPVVFWYQQNKNNEFKFLINFQNQEVLQQIDMTEKRFSAECPSNSPCSLEIQSSEAGDSALYLCASSPGHSSYEQYFGPGTRLTVL.

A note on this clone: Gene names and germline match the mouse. CDR3 DNA, as far as it was read: TGTGCCAGCAGCTTGGGACAGGGGGGAGACACCCAGTAC. Residues: CASSLGQGGDTQY. The full CDR3 protein reads CASSLGQGGDTQYF. The chain combines TRBV3 with TRBJ2-5, with TRBD1 matching over 11 bases. The read ends 1 residue early relative to the CDR3; the germline J gene fills the gap. V shed 3 bases and J 5 bases; nucleotides not matched to a gene: 1. The CDR3 has 14 amino acids. Per the germline V gene, CDR1 is SNHLY and CDR2 is FYNGKV (reference sequence).

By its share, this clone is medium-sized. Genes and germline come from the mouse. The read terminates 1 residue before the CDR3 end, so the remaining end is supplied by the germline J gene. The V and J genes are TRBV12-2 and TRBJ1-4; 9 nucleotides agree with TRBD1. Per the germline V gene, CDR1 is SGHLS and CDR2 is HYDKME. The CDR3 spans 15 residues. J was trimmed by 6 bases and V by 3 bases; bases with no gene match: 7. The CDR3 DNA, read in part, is TGTGCCAGCTCTACCTGGACAGGGGTGGACGAAAGATTATTT. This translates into CASSTWTGVDERLF. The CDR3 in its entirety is CASSTWTGVDERLFF.

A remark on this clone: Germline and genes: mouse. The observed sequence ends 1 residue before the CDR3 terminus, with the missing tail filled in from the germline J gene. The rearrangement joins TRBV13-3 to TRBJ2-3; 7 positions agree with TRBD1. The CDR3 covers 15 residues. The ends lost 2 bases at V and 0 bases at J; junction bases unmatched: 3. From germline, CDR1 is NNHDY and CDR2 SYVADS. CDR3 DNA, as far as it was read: TGTGCCAGCAGTGAAGGGACAGATAGTGCAGAAACGCTGTAT. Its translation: CASSEGTDSAETLY. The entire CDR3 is CASSEGTDSAETLYF.

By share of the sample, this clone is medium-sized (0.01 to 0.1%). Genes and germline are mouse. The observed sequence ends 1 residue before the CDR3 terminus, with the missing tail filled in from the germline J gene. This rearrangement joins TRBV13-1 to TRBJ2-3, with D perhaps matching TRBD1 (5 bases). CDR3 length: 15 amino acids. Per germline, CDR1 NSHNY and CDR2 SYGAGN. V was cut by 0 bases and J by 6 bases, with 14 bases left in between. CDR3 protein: CASSDAEQGGETLYF. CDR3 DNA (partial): TGTGCCAGCAGTGATGCGGAGCAGGGAGGGGAAACGCTGTAT.

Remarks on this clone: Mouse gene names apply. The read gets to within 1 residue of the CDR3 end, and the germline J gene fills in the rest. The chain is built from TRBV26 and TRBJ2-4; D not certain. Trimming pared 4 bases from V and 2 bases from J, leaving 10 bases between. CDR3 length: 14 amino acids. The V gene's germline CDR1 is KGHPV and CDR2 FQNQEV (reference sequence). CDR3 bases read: TGTGCCAGCAGTCCTACAACTACTCAAAACACCTTGTAC. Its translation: CASSPTTTQNTLY. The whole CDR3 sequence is CASSPTTTQNTLYF.

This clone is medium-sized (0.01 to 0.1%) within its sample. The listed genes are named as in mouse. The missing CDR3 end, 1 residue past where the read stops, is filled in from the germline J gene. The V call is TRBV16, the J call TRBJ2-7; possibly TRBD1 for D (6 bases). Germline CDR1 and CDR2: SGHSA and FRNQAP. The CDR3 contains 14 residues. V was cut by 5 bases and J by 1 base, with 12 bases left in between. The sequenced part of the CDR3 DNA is TGTGCAAGCAGCCTCCGGGACAATTCCTATGAACAGTAC. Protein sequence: CASSLRDNSYEQY. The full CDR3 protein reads CASSLRDNSYEQYF.

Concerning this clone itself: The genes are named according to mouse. CDR3 bases read: TGCTCCAGCAGTCACCCCGGACTGGGATATAACTATGCTGAGCAGTTC. This codes for CSSSHPGLGYNYAEQF. The full CDR3 is CSSSHPGLGYNYAEQFF. V is TRBV23 and J is TRBJ2-1; the table assigns TRBD2, which was not confirmed against the DNA. The CDR3 end lies 1 residue beyond the end of the read and is filled in from the germline J gene. The CDR3 covers 17 residues. Germline V CDR1 and CDR2: KGHTA, FQNQQP.

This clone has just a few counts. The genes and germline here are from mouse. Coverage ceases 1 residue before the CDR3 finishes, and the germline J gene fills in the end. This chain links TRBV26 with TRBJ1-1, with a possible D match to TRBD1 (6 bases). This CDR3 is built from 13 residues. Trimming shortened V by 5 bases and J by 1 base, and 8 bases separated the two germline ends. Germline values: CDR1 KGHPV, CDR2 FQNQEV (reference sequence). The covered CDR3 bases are TGTGCCAGCAGTACAGGGCGGAACACAGAAGTCTTC. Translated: CASSTGRNTEVF. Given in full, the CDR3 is CASSTGRNTEVFF.

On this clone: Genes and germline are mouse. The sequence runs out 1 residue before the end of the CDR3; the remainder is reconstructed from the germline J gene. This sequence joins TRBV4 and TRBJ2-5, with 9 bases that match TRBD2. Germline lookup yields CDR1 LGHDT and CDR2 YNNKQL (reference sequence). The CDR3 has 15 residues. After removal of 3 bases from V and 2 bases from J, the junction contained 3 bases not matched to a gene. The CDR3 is CASSYGGASQDTQYF. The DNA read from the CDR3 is TGTGCCAGCAGCTATGGGGGGGCGAGCCAAGACACCCAGTAC.

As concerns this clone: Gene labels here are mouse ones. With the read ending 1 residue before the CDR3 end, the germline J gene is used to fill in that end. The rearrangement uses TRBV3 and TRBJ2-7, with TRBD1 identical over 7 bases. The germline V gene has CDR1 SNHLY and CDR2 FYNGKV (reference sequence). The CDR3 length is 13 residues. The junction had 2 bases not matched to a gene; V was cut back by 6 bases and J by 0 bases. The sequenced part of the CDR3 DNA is TGTGCCAGCAGTCGACAGGGCTCCTATGAACAGTAC. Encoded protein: CASSRQGSYEQY. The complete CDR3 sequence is CASSRQGSYEQYF.

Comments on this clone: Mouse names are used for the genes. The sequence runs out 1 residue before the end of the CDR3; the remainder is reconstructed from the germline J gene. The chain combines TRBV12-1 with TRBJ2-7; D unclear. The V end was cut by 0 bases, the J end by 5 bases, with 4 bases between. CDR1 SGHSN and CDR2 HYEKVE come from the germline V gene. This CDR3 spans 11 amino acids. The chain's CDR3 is CASSLGDEQYF. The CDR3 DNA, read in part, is TGTGCCAGCTCTCTCGGGGATGAACAGTAC.

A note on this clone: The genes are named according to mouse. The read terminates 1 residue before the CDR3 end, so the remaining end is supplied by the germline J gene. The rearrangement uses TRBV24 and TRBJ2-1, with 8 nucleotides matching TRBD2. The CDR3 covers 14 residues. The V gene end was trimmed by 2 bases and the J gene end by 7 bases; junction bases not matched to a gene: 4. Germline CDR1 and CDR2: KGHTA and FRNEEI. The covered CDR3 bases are TGTGCCAGCAGTCTGGGGGGGGCGCGGGCTGAGCAGTTC. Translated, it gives CASSLGGARAEQF. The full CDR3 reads CASSLGGARAEQFF.

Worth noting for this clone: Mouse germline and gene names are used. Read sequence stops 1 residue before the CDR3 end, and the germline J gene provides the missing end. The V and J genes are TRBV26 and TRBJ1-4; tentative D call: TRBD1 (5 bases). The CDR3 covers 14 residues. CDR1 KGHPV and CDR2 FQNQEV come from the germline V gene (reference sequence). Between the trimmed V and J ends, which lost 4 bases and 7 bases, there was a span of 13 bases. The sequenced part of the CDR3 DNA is TGTGCCAGCAGTCGGGCAGGGTTAGGCGAAAGATTATTT. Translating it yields CASSRAGLGERLF. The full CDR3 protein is CASSRAGLGERLFF.